This T cell receptor (beta chain) was found in a study of T cell responses to AZD1222 COVID-19 vaccine (dated by TCRdb to 2020 to 2022). About the study as a whole: Because spike-specific TCR depth and breadth did not differ between the two schedules, AZD1222 recipients who got a second dose at roughly 4 weeks were pooled with those who got a second dose at roughly 12 weeks. A total of 230 to 250 trial participants underwent TCR sequencing, of whom some 200 had received two doses of AZD1222 and some 25 had received two doses of the MenACWY control vaccine. Enrollment into the trials was organized by age into subgroups of 18-55, 56-69 and 70-plus years, and those subgroups contained roughly 150, 30 and 60 TCR-sequenced participants, respectively. The paper as a whole reports these results and caveats: Reportedly, close to half of the unique spike-specific TCRs recognized epitopes lying outside the regions that are mutated in the B.1.351 and B.1.1.7 variants. Because no samples from the day 14 peak response were available, repertoires could be characterized only after the peak T cell response. Conclusions about previously exposed vaccinees are limited, since just six AZD1222 recipients were seropositive for SARS-CoV-2 at baseline. A significant rise in spike-specific TCR breadth and depth was observed after two AZD1222 doses relative to day 0 and relative to MenACWY recipients. CD4 TCRs associated with the vaccine covered the entire spike protein, and the dominant responses were in regions 160-218 and 743-854. Participants were mostly white British, with more females than males. The authors suggested clonal diversity may have been underestimated. The 56-69-year group was small, and its depth increase did not reach significance, likely because of low power.

The CDR3 spans 15 residues, from the cysteine through the phenylalanine. Solely the CDR3 DNA is kept, with 45 bases framed from the first base. V lost 3 bases and J lost 4 bases; the stretch between them is 15 bases long. CDR1 and CDR2, looked up from the germline V gene, are MNHNS and SASEGT. Notes on this clone: Its cognate antigen has yet to be identified. Base qualities are not at hand, and no much larger clone is one base apart.

In the paper's terms, the time point label means: baseline before first vaccination. Vaccinee samples were obtained from the UK trials COV001 and COV002, which included a single-blind randomized controlled phase 2/3 trial of AZD1222 (ChAdOx1 nCoV-19) in healthy adults. For TCRbeta chain sequencing, PBMC samples from trial participants were taken at day 0 and at day 28 after the second dose. The CDR3 regions of human TCRbeta chains were subjected to immunosequencing. From the authors' description of their analysis: TCRs in the repertoires were matched against a reference library of SARS-CoV-2-specific TCRs that had been generated with the MIRA antigen-specificity platform. Breadth was defined as the fraction of unique TCRs that were SARS-CoV-2-associated, and depth was defined as the fraction of total T cells that were SARS-CoV-2-associated. Using the MIRA data, each spike-specific TCR was assigned both to the spike region to which the TCR was reactive and to a CD4 or CD8 class. Log10-transformed breadth and depth values were compared by one-way ANOVA with Sidak's multiple comparisons tests. The immuneACCESS repertoire file appears here via TCRdb, limited to in-frame rearrangements. These files lack a portion of the clones; in checked studies, under half of the deficit traces to unresolved V genes, and the cause of the others is not known. That table is the source of V, J and clone size, and D and trimming were worked out from the DNA. This sample holds fewer than 150,000 clones; just over 85% were observed only once. The ten largest clones capture approximately 8.1% of the sample.

The receptor was isolated from an adult in good health. In this chain, TRBV6-1 is recombined with TRBJ1-2; too little of a D gene remains to name it. The sequenced sample was peripheral blood, obtained on day 0 of AZD1222 vaccination. The CDR3 has the sequence CASSDVLMGSYGYTF. The nucleotide sequence reads as follows: TGTGCCAGCAGTGATGTCCTTATGGGTAGCTATGGCTACACCTTC.